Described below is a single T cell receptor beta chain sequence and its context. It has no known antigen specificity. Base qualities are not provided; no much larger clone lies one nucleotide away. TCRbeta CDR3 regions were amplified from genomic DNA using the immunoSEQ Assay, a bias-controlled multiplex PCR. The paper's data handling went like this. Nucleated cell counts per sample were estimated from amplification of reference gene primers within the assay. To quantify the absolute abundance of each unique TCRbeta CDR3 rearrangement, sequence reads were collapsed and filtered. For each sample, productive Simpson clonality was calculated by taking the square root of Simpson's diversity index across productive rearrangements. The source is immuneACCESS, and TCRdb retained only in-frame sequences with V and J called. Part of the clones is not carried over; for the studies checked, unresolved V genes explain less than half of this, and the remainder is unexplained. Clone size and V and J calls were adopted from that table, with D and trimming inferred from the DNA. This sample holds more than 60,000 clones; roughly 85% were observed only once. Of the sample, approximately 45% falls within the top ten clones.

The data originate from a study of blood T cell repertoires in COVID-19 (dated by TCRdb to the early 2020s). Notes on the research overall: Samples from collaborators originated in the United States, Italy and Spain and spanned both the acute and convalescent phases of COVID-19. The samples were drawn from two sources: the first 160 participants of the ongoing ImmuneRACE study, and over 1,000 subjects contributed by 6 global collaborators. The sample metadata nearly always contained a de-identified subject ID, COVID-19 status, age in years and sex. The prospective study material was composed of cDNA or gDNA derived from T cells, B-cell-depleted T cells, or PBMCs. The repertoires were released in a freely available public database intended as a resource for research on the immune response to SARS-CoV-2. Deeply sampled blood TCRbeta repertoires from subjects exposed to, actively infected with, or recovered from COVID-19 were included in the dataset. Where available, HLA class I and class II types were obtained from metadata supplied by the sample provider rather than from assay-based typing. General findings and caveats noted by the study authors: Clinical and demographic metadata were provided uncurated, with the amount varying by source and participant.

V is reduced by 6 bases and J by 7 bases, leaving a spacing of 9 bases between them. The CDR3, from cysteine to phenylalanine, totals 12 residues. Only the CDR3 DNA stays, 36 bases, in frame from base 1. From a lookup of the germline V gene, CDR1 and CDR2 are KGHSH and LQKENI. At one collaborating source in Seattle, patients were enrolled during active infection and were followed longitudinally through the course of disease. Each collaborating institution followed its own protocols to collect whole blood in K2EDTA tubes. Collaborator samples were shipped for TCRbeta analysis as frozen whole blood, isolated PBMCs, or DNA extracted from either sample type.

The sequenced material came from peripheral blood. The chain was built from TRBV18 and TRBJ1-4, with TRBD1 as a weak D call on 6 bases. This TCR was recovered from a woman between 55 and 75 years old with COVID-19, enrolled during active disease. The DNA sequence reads TGTGCCAGCTCGCCGGACAGTGAAAAACTGTTTTTT. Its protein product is CASSPDSEKLFF.